This is a list of T cell receptor beta chains from one sample in a study of shared clonotypes between healthy human individuals. Clones were read by immunoSEQ multiplex PCR, and TCRdb kept only the in-frame ones, dropping some. The sample records 2 million to 3 million clones, more than 85% being singletons. Sequencing was done on a sample of naive CD4+ T cells from PBMCs. Receptors were obtained from a young man in good health. Some clones in this sample may be carry-over from other donors' samples. Both conserved end residues are part of each CDR3. D genes are given only for firm matches. A clone size is listed for some rows: how often the clone was seen (once, few, many), or a class if it is expanded.

NA	16	TRBV9	NA	TRBJ2-2	TGTGCCAGCAGCGTAGAGGGGGACCGACGTACCGGGGAGCTGTTTTTT	CASSVEGDRRTGELFF
NA	15	TRBV7-2	NA	TRBJ2-2	TGTGCCAGCAGCTTCGCTCCATTAAACACCGGGGAGCTGTTTTTT	CASSFAPLNTGELFF
NA	14	TRBV6-6	NA	TRBJ2-2	TGTGCCAGCAGTTACGAGGGGCTCACCGGGGAGCTGTTTTTT	CASSYEGLTGELFF
NA	13	TRBV9	NA	TRBJ2-5	TGTGCCAGCAGCGTAGACCCAAGAGAGACCCAGTACTTC	CASSVDPRETQYF
NA	15	TRBV28	NA	TRBJ1-3	TGTGCCAGCCAACCCCCCAGGGGCTCTGGAAACACCATATATTTT	CASQPPRGSGNTIYF
NA	12	TRBV2	NA	TRBJ2-5	TGTGCCAGAGGACAGTTAGAGGGGACCCAGTACTTC	CARGQLEGTQYF
NA	15	TRBV18	TRBD2	TRBJ2-5	TGTGCCAGCTCTTTTATAGCGGGAGAGGGAGAGACCCAGTACTTC	CASSFIAGEGETQYF
NA	18	TRBV10-3	TRBD2	TRBJ2-1	TGTGCCATCAGCCAGGCCTCGGGACTAGCGGGGGGCGGCAATGAGCAGTTCTTC	CAISQASGLAGGGNEQFF
NA	15	TRBV7-2	NA	TRBJ2-4	TGTGCCAGCAGCTTAATGGTGCGGGCCGAAAACATTCAGTACTTC	CASSLMVRAENIQYF
NA	14	TRBV11-2	NA	TRBJ1-1	TGTGCCAGCAGCTTACGGAGGGGAGACACTGAAGCTTTCTTT	CASSLRRGDTEAFF
NA	14	TRBV7-9	NA	TRBJ2-7	TGTGCCAGCAGCTTAGGGGGGCAAGGCTACGAGCAGTACTTC	CASSLGGQGYEQYF
NA	14	TRBV25-1	NA	TRBJ2-2	TGTGCCAGCAGTCAAGCGGGCAGTACCGGGGAGCTGTTTTTT	CASSQAGSTGELFF
NA	15	TRBV2	TRBD2	TRBJ2-1	TGTGCCAGCAGTGGGGGACTAGCGGGAGACCATGAGCAGTTCTTC	CASSGGLAGDHEQFF
NA	14	TRBV15	NA	TRBJ1-4	TGTGCCACCAGTAGGGAAGCTACTAATGAAAAACTGTTTTTT	CATSREATNEKLFF
NA	15	TRBV28	NA	TRBJ1-5	TGTGCCAGCAGTCCGGGGGGGGCAAGCAATCAGCCCCAGCATTTT	CASSPGGASNQPQHF
NA	14	TRBV7-9	NA	TRBJ1-4	TGTGCCAGCAGCTTAGCAGGGACTAATGAAAAACTGTTTTTT	CASSLAGTNEKLFF
once	13	TRBV28	TRBD1	TRBJ1-1	TGTGCCACCGACAGGGGGCAGGCCACTGAAGCTTTCTTT	CATDRGQATEAFF
NA	14	TRBV28	NA	TRBJ1-4	TGTGCCAGCAACCGGACTCCAACTAATGAAAAACTGTTTTTT	CASNRTPTNEKLFF
NA	15	TRBV11-3	NA	TRBJ1-3	TGTGCCAGCAGCTTAACTTCAGGGGCTGGAAACACCATATATTTT	CASSLTSGAGNTIYF
NA	13	TRBV27	NA	TRBJ1-2	TGTGCCAGCAGTTTTAGAGCTAACTATGGCTACACCTTC	CASSFRANYGYTF
NA	17	TRBV5-1	TRBD1	TRBJ1-5	TGCGCCAGCAGCATTACAGGGGGCGAGGGGAGCAATCAGCCCCAGCATTTT	CASSITGGEGSNQPQHF
NA	13	TRBV5-1	NA	TRBJ2-3	TGCGCCAGCATAGAACAGGGTGCAGATACGCAGTATTTT	CASIEQGADTQYF